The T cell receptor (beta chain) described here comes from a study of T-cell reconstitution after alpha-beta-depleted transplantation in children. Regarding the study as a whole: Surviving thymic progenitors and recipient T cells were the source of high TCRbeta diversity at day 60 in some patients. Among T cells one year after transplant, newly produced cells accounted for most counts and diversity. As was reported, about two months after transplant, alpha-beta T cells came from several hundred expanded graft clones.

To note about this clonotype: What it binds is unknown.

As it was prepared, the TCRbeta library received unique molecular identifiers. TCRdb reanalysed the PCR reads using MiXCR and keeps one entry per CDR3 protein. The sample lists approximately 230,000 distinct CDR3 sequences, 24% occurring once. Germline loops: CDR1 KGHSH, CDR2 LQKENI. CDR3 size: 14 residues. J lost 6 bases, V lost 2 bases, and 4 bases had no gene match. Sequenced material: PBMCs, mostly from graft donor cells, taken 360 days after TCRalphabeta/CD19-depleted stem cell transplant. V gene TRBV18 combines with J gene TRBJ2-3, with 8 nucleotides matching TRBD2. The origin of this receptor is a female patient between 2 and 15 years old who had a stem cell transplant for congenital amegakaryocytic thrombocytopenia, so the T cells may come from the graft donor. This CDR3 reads CASSPEGGRDTQYF. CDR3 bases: TGTGCCAGCTCACCAGAAGGCGGGAGGGATACGCAGTATTTT.